This T cell receptor (beta chain) was identified during a study of T cell responses to AZD1222 COVID-19 vaccine. Overall study: Samples with a second dose at about 4 or about 12 weeks were pooled together.

Here immunoSEQ multiplex PCR was the method, and the copy in TCRdb shows in-frame clones only, minus some. The top ten hold about 7.8% of the sample, which has roughly 120,000 clones, 65% to 90% seen once. This CDR3 spans 15 amino acids. Trimming removed 3 bases from V and 3 bases from J; junction bases left unmatched: 5. CDR1 and CDR2 from the germline V gene are MDHEN and SYDVKM. The clonotype comes from an adult in good health. The sequenced sample was peripheral blood, obtained on day 0 of AZD1222 vaccination. V usage is TRBV28 and J usage is TRBJ2-5; TRBD2 matches 9 bases. CDR3 sequence reads: CASSLARGGEETQYF. In DNA, the CDR3 is TGTGCCAGCAGTTTGGCCCGCGGGGGGGAAGAGACCCAGTACTTC. The variable domain in full, completed from reference TRBV28 and TRBJ2-5, reads DVKVTQSSRYLVKRTGEKVFLECVQDMDHENMFWYRQDPGLGLRLIYFSYDVKMKEKGDIPEGYSVSREKKERFSLILESASTNQTSMYLCASSLARGGEETQYFGPGTRLLVL.